Below are 8 T cell receptor beta chains sequenced from a single sample in a study of Graves' ophthalmopathy and Graves' hyperthyroidism (dated by TCRdb to the late 2010s). For sequencing, an Illumina HiSeq 2000 was employed. For repertoire sequencing, TCR beta CDR3 regions were amplified from RNA transcripts. The first round was an RT-PCR using HTBI primers with the Qiagen OneStep RT-PCR kit, and this first round was followed by a second-round multiplex PCR, then size selection and purification. TCRdb itself trimmed the public reads at Q25 with fastp, ran MiXCR and retained productive beta chains. Each entry is one CDR3 protein sequence, shown with its most common DNA and genes. The sample contains 600,000 to 950,000 distinct CDR3 sequences, 40% of them found a single time. Jointly, the top ten make up 40% to 45% of the sample. Sequencing was performed on peripheral blood. Receptors originate from an adult man with Graves' ophthalmopathy.

J is TRBJ1-5 and V is TRBV19; the match to TRBD1 covers 8 bases. Germline assignment: CDR1 LNHDA and CDR2 SQIVND (reference sequence). The CDR3 is 14 residues long. CDR3: CARSGQGANQPQHF. The CDR3 region has the DNA TGTGCTAGATCCGGACAGGGCGCCAATCAGCCCCAGCATTTT. Full variable domain (outside the CDR3, taken from reference TRBV19 and TRBJ1-5): DGGITQSPKYLFRKEGQNVTLSCEQNLNHDAMYWYRQDPGQGLRLIYYSQIVNDFQKGDIAEGYSVSREKKESFPLTVTSAQKNPTAFYLCARSGQGANQPQHFGDGTRLSIL.

J is TRBJ2-7 and V is TRBV7-1, with D tentatively TRBD1 or TRBD2 (5 bases each). TRBV7-1 is assigned to the ORF class and has an uncertain function. V dropped 2 bases and J dropped 5 bases, with 16 bases sitting between them. This CDR3 contains 15 residues. This chain's CDR3 is CASSSSGRGRDEQYF. The CDR3 DNA reads as TGTGCCAGCAGCTCAAGCGGACGGGGACGGGACGAGCAGTACTTC.

This clonotype was seen only once. The chain recombines TRBV7-9 with TRBJ1-4, with D unclear. This CDR3 is 15 amino acids long. The V gene's germline CDR1 is SEHNR and CDR2 FQNEAQ (reference sequence). V lost 5 bases and J lost 0, with 10 bases in between. Here the CDR3 reads CASSNEGTTNEKLFF. CDR3 sequence (DNA): TGTGCCAGCAGCAACGAGGGAACAACTAATGAAAAACTGTTTTTT.

This clonotype was seen only a few times. In DNA, the CDR3 is TGTGCCAGCAGGGGACAGGGAATCCGAAACACTGAAGCTTTCTTT. Residues: CASRGQGIRNTEAFF. The chain employs TRBV25-1 and TRBJ1-1; TRBD1 agrees at 9 bases. The V gene's germline CDR1 is MGHDK and CDR2 SYGVNS. V trimming: 6 bases; J trimming: 2 bases; junction bases outside the gene matches: 7. This CDR3 is 15 amino acids long.

This clonotype showed up many times. The V gene is TRBV9, the J gene TRBJ2-5, with D possibly TRBD2 on 6 matching bases. The CDR3 is made up of 14 amino acids. Trimming left V 4 bases short and J 7 bases short, with 17 bases between. Per germline, CDR1 SGDLS and CDR2 YYNGEE. As DNA, the CDR3 is TGTGCCAGCAGCCTCACCGGCGGGACGGGGACCCAGTACTTC. Translation: CASSLTGGTGTQYF.

This clonotype was counted ten times or more. The chain carries TRBV19 and TRBJ1-5, with 7 bases fitting TRBD1. Germline V gene sequence: CDR1 LNHDA, CDR2 SQIVND (reference sequence). The CDR3 runs to 15 residues. With 5 bases clipped from V and 0 bases from J, the junction kept 4 bases outside the gene matches. For the CDR3, the DNA is TGTGCCAGTAGTCCGGGACAGCGTAGCAATCAGCCCCAGCATTTT. This translates into CASSPGQRSNQPQHF. Full variable domain (rest looked up from reference TRBV19 and TRBJ1-5): DGGITQSPKYLFRKEGQNVTLSCEQNLNHDAMYWYRQDPGQGLRLIYYSQIVNDFQKGDIAEGYSVSREKKESFPLTVTSAQKNPTAFYLCASSPGQRSNQPQHFGDGTRLSIL.

In the case of this clonotype: A much larger clonotype is one base distant, so this may be a read error. The chain is built from TRBV9 and TRBJ2-7; 9 positions match TRBD1. Germline CDR1 is SGDLS and CDR2 is YYNGEE. This CDR3 has 13 amino acids. DNA for the CDR3: TGTGCCGGCAGCGTCACAGGGGGCCGCGAGCAGTACTTC. Translated: CAGSVTGGREQYF.

This chain connects TRBV7-9 to TRBJ1-1, with 10 bases lining up with TRBD1. Germline loops: CDR1 SEHNR, CDR2 FQNEAQ (reference sequence). V shed 4 bases and J 11 bases; nucleotides not matched to a gene: 4. The CDR3 loop spans 12 amino acids. In nucleotides, the CDR3 is TGTGCCAGCAGCTCGCGGGGACAGGGGGCTTTCTTT. Translated, it gives CASSSRGQGAFF.